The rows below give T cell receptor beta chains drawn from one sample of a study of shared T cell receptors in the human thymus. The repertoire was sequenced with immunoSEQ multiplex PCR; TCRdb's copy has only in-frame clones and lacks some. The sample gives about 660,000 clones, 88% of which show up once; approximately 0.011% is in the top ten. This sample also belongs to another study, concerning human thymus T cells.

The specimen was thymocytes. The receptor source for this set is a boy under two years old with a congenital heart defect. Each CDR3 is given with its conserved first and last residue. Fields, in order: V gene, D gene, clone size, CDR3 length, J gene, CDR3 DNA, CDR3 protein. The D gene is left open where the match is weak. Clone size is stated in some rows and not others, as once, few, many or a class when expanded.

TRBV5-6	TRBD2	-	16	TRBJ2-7	TGTGCCAGCAGCTTTAGAGAGCGGGAGCAATCCTACGAGCAGTACTTC	CASSFREREQSYEQYF
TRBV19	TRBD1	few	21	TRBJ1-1	TGTGCCAGTAGTACCCTGACCGGGACAGGGGAGACGGGAGGGTTGAACACTGAAGCTTTCTTT	CASSTLTGTGETGGLNTEAFF
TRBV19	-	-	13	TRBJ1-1	TGTGCCAGTATGGCGGCGGGGAACACTGAAGCTTTCTTT	CASMAAGNTEAFF
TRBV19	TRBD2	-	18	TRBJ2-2	TGTGCCAGTAGTATCCGCCTTTGGGTAGCGGGAGGGCCCGGGGAGCTGTTTTTT	CASSIRLWVAGGPGELFF
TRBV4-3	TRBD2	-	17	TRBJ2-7	TGCGCCAGCAGCCAAGGGGTCGAGCGGGAGGAACGGGGCGAGCAGTACTTC	CASSQGVEREERGEQYF
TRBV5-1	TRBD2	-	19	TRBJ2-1	TGCGCCAGCAGATCCCCCGGTAGCGGGAGGTGGGGCTCCTACAATGAGCAGTTCTTC	CASRSPGSGRWGSYNEQFF
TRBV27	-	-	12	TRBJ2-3	TGTGCCAGCATGGATGGGGGCGGCTGTCGGTATTTT	CASMDGGGCRYF
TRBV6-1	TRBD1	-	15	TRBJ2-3	TGTGCCAGCAGTGAGGTAGACAGGGCCGCAGATACGCAGTATTTT	CASSEVDRAADTQYF
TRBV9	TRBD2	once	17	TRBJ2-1	TGTGCCAGCAGCCCTAGTACCGCGACTAGCGGGAAGAATGAGCAGTTCTTC	CASSPSTATSGKNEQFF
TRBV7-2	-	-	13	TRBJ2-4	TGTGCCAGCAGCTTAAAGGGGCACGACATTCAGTACTTC	CASSLKGHDIQYF
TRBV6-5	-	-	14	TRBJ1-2	TGTGCCAGCAGTTACCCCGAGGCCGGGAGTGGCTACACCTTC	CASSYPEAGSGYTF
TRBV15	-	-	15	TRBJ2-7	TGTGCCACCAGCAGCGGCTTGACAGCTTCCTACGAGCAGTACTTC	CATSSGLTASYEQYF
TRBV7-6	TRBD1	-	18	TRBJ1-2	TGTGCCAGCAGCCAAAACGGACAGGGGCCCATAGCTAACTATGGCTACACCTTC	CASSQNGQGPIANYGYTF
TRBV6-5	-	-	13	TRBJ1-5	TGTGCCAGCAGTTGGGCCTCCGGTCAGCCCCAGCATTTT	CASSWASGQPQHF
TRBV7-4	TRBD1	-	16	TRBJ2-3	TGTGCCAGCAGCCCCGTTACAGGGGTCAATTCAGATACGCAGTATTTT	CASSPVTGVNSDTQYF
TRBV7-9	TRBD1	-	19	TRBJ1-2	TGTGCCAGCAGGCGTCTCCCGGACAGGGGGCACCCCACCTACTATGGCTACACCTTC	CASRRLPDRGHPTYYGYTF
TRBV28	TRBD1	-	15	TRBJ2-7	TGTGCCAGCAGCCTCGGGACAGGGACCCCCTACGAGCAGTACTTC	CASSLGTGTPYEQYF